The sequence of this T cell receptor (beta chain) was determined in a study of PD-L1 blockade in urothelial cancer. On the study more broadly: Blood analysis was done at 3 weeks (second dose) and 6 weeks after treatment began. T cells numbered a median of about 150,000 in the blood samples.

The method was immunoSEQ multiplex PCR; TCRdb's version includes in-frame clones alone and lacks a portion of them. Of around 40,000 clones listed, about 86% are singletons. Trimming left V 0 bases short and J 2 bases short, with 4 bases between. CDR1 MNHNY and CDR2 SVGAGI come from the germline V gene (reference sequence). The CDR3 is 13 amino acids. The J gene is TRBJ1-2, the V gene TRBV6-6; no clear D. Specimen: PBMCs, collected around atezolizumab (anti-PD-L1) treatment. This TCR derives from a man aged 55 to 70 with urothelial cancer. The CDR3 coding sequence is TGTGCCAGCAGTTACTCTATAAACTATGGCTACACCTTC. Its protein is CASSYSINYGYTF.